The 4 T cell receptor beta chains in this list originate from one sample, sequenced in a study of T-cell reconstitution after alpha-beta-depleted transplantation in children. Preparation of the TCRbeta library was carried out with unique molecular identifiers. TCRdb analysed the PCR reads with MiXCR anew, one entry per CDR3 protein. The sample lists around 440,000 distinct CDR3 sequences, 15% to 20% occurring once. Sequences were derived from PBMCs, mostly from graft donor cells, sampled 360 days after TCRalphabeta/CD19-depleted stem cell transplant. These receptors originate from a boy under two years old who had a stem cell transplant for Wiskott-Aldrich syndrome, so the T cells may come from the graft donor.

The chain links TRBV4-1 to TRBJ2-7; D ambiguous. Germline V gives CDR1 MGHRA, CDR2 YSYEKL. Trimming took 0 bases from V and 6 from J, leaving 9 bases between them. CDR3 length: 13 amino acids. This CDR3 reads CASSQDWEAEQYF. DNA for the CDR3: TGCGCCAGCAGCCAAGATTGGGAAGCCGAGCAGTACTTC.

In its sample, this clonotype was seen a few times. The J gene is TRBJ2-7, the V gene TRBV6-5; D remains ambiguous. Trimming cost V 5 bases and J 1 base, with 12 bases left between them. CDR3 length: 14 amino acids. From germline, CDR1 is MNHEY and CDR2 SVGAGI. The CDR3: CASSPRVGSYEQYF. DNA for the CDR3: TGTGCCAGCAGTCCCCGAGTAGGTTCCTACGAGCAGTACTTC.

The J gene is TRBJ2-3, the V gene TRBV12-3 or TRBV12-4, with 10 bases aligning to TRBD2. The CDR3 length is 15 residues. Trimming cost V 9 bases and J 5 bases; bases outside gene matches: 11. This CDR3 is CARSSGRADKDTQYF. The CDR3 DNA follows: TGTGCCAGGTCGAGCGGGAGGGCCGATAAAGATACGCAGTATTTT.

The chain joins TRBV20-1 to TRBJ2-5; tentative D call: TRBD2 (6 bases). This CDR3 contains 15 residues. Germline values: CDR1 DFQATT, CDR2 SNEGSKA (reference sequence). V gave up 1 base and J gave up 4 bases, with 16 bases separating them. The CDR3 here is CSARAIRQGGETQYF. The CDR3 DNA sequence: TGCAGTGCTAGAGCCATACGGCAGGGAGGAGAGACCCAGTACTTC.